These 26 T cell receptor beta chains were all obtained from the same sample, sequenced in a study of T-cell memory formation after mild COVID-19. In TCRdb, the 5' RACE reads were re-called with MiXCR into one record per CDR3 protein. This table has over 70,000 distinct CDR3 sequences, about 15% appearing once. Material for sequencing was PBMCs or a T cell subset sorted from them (not recorded which). Receptors were obtained from a man between 18 and 29 years old who had mild COVID-19 (a few samples of this study predate the infection). Cell type and time point are not known.

CDR3 sequence reads: CASKLAGVDRYGTQYF. CDR3 nucleotide sequence: TGTGCCAGCAAGCTAGCGGGGGTAGATCGGTACGGTACGCAGTATTTT. The chain couples TRBV2 to TRBJ2-3, with TRBD2 identical over 10 bases. The V segment lost 7 bases and the J segment 8 bases; nucleotides outside the gene matches: 15. The CDR3 has 16 amino acids. From germline, CDR1 is SNHLY and CDR2 FYNNEI.

This clonotype appeared a few times. The chain employs TRBV6-2 or TRBV6-3 and TRBJ2-5; D gene ambiguous. Germline V gene lookup returns CDR1 MNHEY and CDR2 SVGEGT. The CDR3 length is 13 residues. Trimming stripped 2 bases from V and 3 bases from J, with 7 bases between. The CDR3 region is CASSYTGEETQYF. CDR3 DNA sequence: TGTGCCAGCAGTTACACGGGTGAAGAGACCCAGTACTTC.

This clonotype was seen only a few times. The chain links TRBV5-1 to TRBJ2-1; D unclear. The CDR3 sequence is 16 residues long. V lost 2 bases, J lost 5 bases, and 17 bases lay in between. Germline V lookup: CDR1 SGHRS, CDR2 YFSETQ. The CDR3 sequence is CASSFVPQTRDNEQFF. The CDR3 nucleotides are TGCGCCAGCAGCTTTGTGCCACAGACACGGGACAATGAGCAGTTCTTC.

This clonotype appeared a few times. The rearrangement joins TRBV20-1 to TRBJ1-5, with D perhaps matching TRBD1 (6 bases). The germline V gene encodes CDR1 DFQATT and CDR2 SNEGSKA (reference sequence). Trimming removed 0 bases from V and 5 bases from J, with 17 bases in between. The CDR3 is 16 amino acids. The CDR3 nucleotides read TGCAGTGCTAGAGATAGTAACGGGGGGCTGGATCAGCCCCAGCATTTT. Its translation is CSARDSNGGLDQPQHF.

This clonotype was counted between two and nine times. This chain links TRBV6-6 with TRBJ2-1; 8 positions agree with TRBD1. V lost 6 bases and J lost 8; bases outside the gene matches: 3. Germline V gene lookup returns CDR1 MNHNY and CDR2 SVGAGI (reference sequence). The CDR3 is 12 amino acids. CDR3 in amino acids: CASSKQGDEQFF. CDR3 nucleotides: TGTGCCAGCAGCAAACAGGGGGATGAGCAGTTCTTC.

The chain combines TRBV15 with TRBJ2-7, with 11 nucleotides matching TRBD1. The CDR3 contains 17 residues. Trimming at V came to 1 base and at J to 5 bases, leaving 10 bases not matched to a gene. Germline V gives CDR1 LNHNV, CDR2 YYDKDF (reference sequence). This chain's CDR3 is CATSRVSDRGPHHEQYF. The CDR3 coding sequence is TGTGCCACCAGCAGAGTCTCGGACAGGGGGCCGCACCACGAGCAGTACTTC.

This clonotype was recorded a few times. This rearrangement joins TRBV9 to TRBJ2-5, with D uncertain. V was clipped by 0 bases and J by 4 bases, with 13 bases between them. This CDR3 has 15 amino acids. Germline V gives CDR1 SGDLS, CDR2 YYNGEE. CDR3 DNA: TGTGCCAGCAGCGTAGGTCTATTTTCAGTAGAGACCCAGTACTTC. Residues: CASSVGLFSVETQYF.

The chain recombines TRBV6-5 with TRBJ2-1, with 10 bases lining up with TRBD1. Trimming took 8 bases from V and 6 from J; bases not matched to a gene: 7. The CDR3 loop spans 14 amino acids. Germline CDR1 and CDR2: MNHEY and SVGAGI. CDR3 loop: CASALRTGGNEQFF. CDR3 DNA: TGTGCCAGCGCATTGAGGACAGGGGGCAATGAGCAGTTCTTC.

This chain joins TRBV4-1 and TRBJ2-1, with 9 nucleotides matching TRBD1. V shed 6 bases, J shed 9 bases, and the junction held 15 bases outside the gene matches. This CDR3 has 16 amino acids. Germline loops: CDR1 MGHRA, CDR2 YSYEKL. The CDR3 is CASSPGQGDRLGEQFF. CDR3 DNA: TGCGCCAGCAGTCCGGGACAGGGAGACCGTCTGGGTGAGCAGTTCTTC.

DNA for the CDR3: TGTGCCAGCAGCTGGACACCGCCAGATACGCAGTATTTT. Amino acid sequence: CASSWTPPDTQYF. This sequence joins TRBV11-2 and TRBJ2-3, with D maybe TRBD1 (5 bases). There are 13 residues in the CDR3. Germline V gene lookup returns CDR1 SGHAT and CDR2 FQNNGV. The ends were cut back, 4 bases at V and 4 bases at J, with 9 bases in the middle.

V and J are TRBV2 and TRBJ2-5; D remains ambiguous. This CDR3 region has 11 residues. The germline V and J ends were trimmed by 7 bases and 3 bases, with 6 bases remaining between them. Per germline, CDR1 SNHLY and CDR2 FYNNEI. For the CDR3, the DNA is TGTGCCAGCACCGAAGAAGAGACCCAGTACTTC. It yields the protein CASTEEETQYF.

The J gene is TRBJ1-6, the V gene TRBV2; a possible D gene is TRBD1 (5 bases). The V end lost 5 bases, the J end lost 7 bases, and 12 bases lay between the germline ends. The V gene's germline CDR1 is SNHLY and CDR2 FYNNEI. The CDR3 spans 14 residues. The CDR3 sequence: CASSSGTGNSPLHF. Here the CDR3 DNA reads TGTGCCAGCAGTTCGGGGACGGGAAATTCACCCCTCCACTTT.

The sample holds a few counts of this clonotype. The chain combines TRBV4-1 with TRBJ1-4; perhaps TRBD1 as D (5 bases). This CDR3 region has 15 residues. Germline CDR1 MGHRA, CDR2 YSYEKL. V lost 3 bases to trimming and J lost 6 bases, with 14 bases between them. CDR3 DNA: TGCGCCAGCAGCCAGATAGACCGGGGCGATGAAAAACTGTTTTTT. Its translation is CASSQIDRGDEKLFF.

For the CDR3, the DNA is TGCAGCGTTCCGATAGCGCCAAGCACAGATACGCAGTATTTT. This translates into CSVPIAPSTDTQYF. The genes are TRBV29-1 and TRBJ2-3; a weak D match, TRBD2 (5 bases). Germline CDR1 reads SQVTM; CDR2 reads ANQGSEA. Trimming took off 5 bases at V and 0 bases at J, with 12 bases between the two ends. This CDR3 region has 14 residues.

V gene TRBV7-3 combines with J gene TRBJ2-1; maybe TRBD1 (5 bases). The germline V gene encodes CDR1 SGHTA and CDR2 FQGTGA. The CDR3 covers 14 residues. V lost 3 bases and J lost 0, with 6 bases in between. In nucleotides, the CDR3 is TGTGCCAGCAGCTTTGACAGCTCCTACAATGAGCAGTTCTTC. As protein: CASSFDSSYNEQFF.

V is TRBV19 and J is TRBJ2-7, with a tentative D call TRBD1 (6 bases). CDR1 is LNHDA, CDR2 SQIVND, per germline (reference sequence). V was trimmed by 4 bases and J by 5 bases, leaving 18 bases between them. The CDR3 length is 15 residues. CDR3 in amino acids: CASSKTGRAGDEQYV. The CDR3 region has the DNA TGTGCCAGTAGTAAGACAGGCCGAGCTGGGGACGAGCAGTACGTC.

This chain uses TRBV10-3 with TRBJ2-3; the D is unclear. The CDR3 runs to 14 residues. Germline V gene sequence: CDR1 ENHRY, CDR2 SYGVKD. V gave up 10 bases and J gave up 0 bases, with 14 bases separating them. The CDR3 protein is CATNEASSTDTQYF. The CDR3 nucleotides are TGTGCCACCAATGAAGCATCTAGCACAGATACGCAGTATTTT.

This clonotype was observed a few times. This chain connects TRBV4-1 to TRBJ2-7; 7 bases map to TRBD1. J was trimmed by 2 bases and V by 3 bases; bases with no gene match: 4. Germline V gene data show CDR1 as MGHRA and CDR2 as YSYEKL. This CDR3 region has 14 residues. The CDR3, as DNA: TGCGCCAGCAGCCAGGTGGGACAGACCTACGAGCAGTACTTC. Its protein is CASSQVGQTYEQYF.

This chain joins TRBV6-6 and TRBJ2-1; 10 positions agree with TRBD2. CDR1 MNHNY and CDR2 SVGAGI come from the germline V gene (reference sequence). The CDR3 has 17 residues. After removal of 2 bases from V and 3 bases from J, the junction contained 7 bases not matched to a gene. Here the CDR3 DNA reads TGTGCCAGCAGTTACATGTTAATAGCGGGGGGCTACAATGAGCAGTTCTTC. Protein sequence: CASSYMLIAGGYNEQFF.

J is TRBJ1-4 and V is TRBV18; the D gene is possibly TRBD1 (6 bases). Germline-derived CDR1 and CDR2 are KGHSH and LQKENI. V was shortened by 6 bases and J by 9 bases, with 20 bases between the two germline ends. The CDR3 sequence is 15 residues long. CDR3 amino acids: CASSRGTYEKKKLFF. The CDR3 nucleotides are TGTGCCAGCTCCCGCGGGACATACGAGAAGAAAAAACTGTTTTTT.

The gene calls are TRBV12-3 or TRBV12-4 and TRBJ1-1; D might be TRBD1 (6 bases). The CDR3 extends over 14 amino acids. The V end was cut by 1 base, the J end by 4 bases, with 10 bases between. The CDR3 sequence: CASSLGGPGTEAFF. The CDR3 DNA follows: TGTGCCAGCAGTTTAGGGGGGCCGGGCACTGAAGCTTTCTTT.

This clonotype was detected only a few times. J is TRBJ2-7 and V is TRBV4-1; D is ambiguous. V dropped 4 bases and J dropped 5 bases, with 9 bases sitting between them. The length of the CDR3 is 12 residues. The V gene's germline CDR1 is MGHRA and CDR2 YSYEKL. CDR3 sequence reads: CASSPDLHEQYF. CDR3 DNA: TGCGCCAGCAGCCCGGACCTCCACGAGCAGTACTTC.

This clonotype occurred a few times. The V and J genes are TRBV5-5 and TRBJ1-2, with TRBD1 matching over 9 bases. The trim removed 2 bases at V and 1 base at J, leaving 6 bases unmatched. In germline, CDR1 is SGHKS, CDR2 YYEKEE (reference sequence). The CDR3 length is 16 residues. Here the CDR3 DNA reads TGTGCCAGCAGCTTAGGGACAGGGTACTTTAACTATGGCTACACCTTC. Translating gives CASSLGTGYFNYGYTF.

This clonotype occurred a few times. The rearrangement joins TRBV3-1 to TRBJ2-7, with 11 bases that match TRBD2. The germline gives CDR1 LGHDT, CDR2 YNNKEL (reference sequence). The V segment lost 1 base and the J segment 4 bases; nucleotides outside the gene matches: 6. The CDR3 spans 16 residues. The CDR3 loop reads CASSQASGTSGYEQYF. The DNA for the CDR3 is TGTGCCAGCAGCCAAGCGTCCGGGACTAGCGGATACGAGCAGTACTTC.

The chain combines TRBV12-3 or TRBV12-4 with TRBJ2-7; D might be TRBD2 (5 bases). The CDR3 runs 12 residues. V shed 4 bases and J shed 5 bases, with 9 bases lying between them. The CDR3 DNA reads as TGTGCCAGCAGTTATCGGGGTCACGAGCAGTACGTC. Its protein product is CASSYRGHEQYV.

The chain carries TRBV5-4 and TRBJ1-2; the D is unclear. The germline CDR1 and CDR2 sequences are SGHNT and YYREEE (reference sequence). The CDR3 runs to 14 residues. Trimming left V 2 bases short and J 4 bases short, with 12 bases between. The CDR3, as DNA: TGTGCCAGCAGCTTTCAAGGATCTGGCTATGGCTACACCTTC. Protein product: CASSFQGSGYGYTF.